Presented here are 13 T cell receptor beta chains from one specimen sequenced in a study of blood T cell repertoires in COVID-19. Generated by immunoSEQ multiplex PCR, the TCRdb table keeps only in-frame clones and is missing some. The sample comprises fewer than 250,000 clones, about 80% of which are singletons, and approximately 3.8% rests with the top ten. The sequencing input was PBMCs or T cells enriched from blood (not recorded which). Source of these receptors: a woman aged 40 to 50 who had been exposed to COVID-19.

The chain uses TRBV7-3 and TRBJ2-2; D tentatively fits TRBD1 or TRBD2 (6 bases each). The CDR3 runs to 16 residues. Germline V gives CDR1 SGHTA, CDR2 FQGTGA. V lost 6 bases and J 0 bases, leaving 14 bases between the germline ends. CDR3 loop: CASSLQGLSNTGELFF. The CDR3 coding sequence is TGTGCCAGCAGTTTACAGGGACTCTCGAACACCGGGGAGCTGTTTTTT.

This sequence joins TRBV3-1 (or the pseudogene TRBV3-2) and TRBJ2-1, with 7 bases that match TRBD1. V gave up 6 bases and J gave up 2 bases; unmatched junction bases: 7. Germline V gene lookup returns CDR1 LGHDT and CDR2 YNNKEL (reference sequence). This CDR3 spans 15 amino acids. The CDR3 DNA follows: TGTGCCAGCAGGGTCAGGGGGTCCCCCTACAATGAGCAGTTCTTC. Translated, it gives CASRVRGSPYNEQFF.

The chain combines TRBV6-4 with TRBJ2-1; 13 bases are a match to TRBD2. The germline V gene has CDR1 MRHNA and CDR2 SNTAGT. CDR3 length equals 15 residues. V dropped 6 bases and J dropped 6; count of bases not matched to a gene: 5. The chain's CDR3 is CASRITSGGANEQFF. The CDR3 nucleotides read TGTGCCAGCAGGATAACTAGCGGGGGGGCCAATGAGCAGTTCTTC.

V usage is TRBV5-6 and J usage is TRBJ1-2; TRBD1 is a possible D gene (5 bases). The ends were cut back, 4 bases at V and 7 bases at J, with 20 bases in the middle. This CDR3 is 15 amino acids long. Germline CDR1 and CDR2: SGHDT and YYEEEE. Written as DNA, the CDR3 is TGTGCCAGCAGCACGCCCGGGACCGGGGGGGGTGGCTACACCTTC. This encodes CASSTPGTGGGGYTF.

This clone was recorded many times. This chain links TRBV7-2 with TRBJ1-5; a possible D gene is TRBD1 (5 bases). CDR1 and CDR2 (germline): SGHTA, FQGNSA. The CDR3 is 15 amino acids. Trimming cost V 1 base and J 1 base, with 8 bases left between them. CDR3 protein: CASSLVGGSNQPQHF. The CDR3 DNA follows: TGTGCCAGCAGCTTAGTGGGGGGAAGCAATCAGCCCCAGCATTTT.

The V call is TRBV30, the J call TRBJ1-1; D gene uncertain. Trimming stripped 3 bases from V and 7 bases from J, with 9 bases between. This CDR3 has 11 residues. Germline-derived CDR1 and CDR2 are GTSNPN and SVGIG (reference sequence). CDR3 loop: CAWRLSGEAFF. In DNA form, the CDR3 reads TGTGCCTGGAGGTTAAGCGGTGAAGCTTTCTTT.

The chain couples TRBV3-1 (or the pseudogene TRBV3-2) to TRBJ2-7; 8 nucleotides agree with TRBD1. J gave up 5 bases and V 2 bases, and 5 bases lay outside the gene matches. In germline, CDR1 is LGHDT, CDR2 YNNKEL (reference sequence). CDR3 length: 14 amino acids. This CDR3 is CASSQRQGKNEQYF. The CDR3 DNA sequence: TGTGCCAGCAGCCAACGACAGGGGAAGAACGAGCAGTACTTC.

The genes are TRBV11-3 and TRBJ2-7; 9 bases line up with TRBD2. Germline CDR1 and CDR2: SGHNT and YENEEA. The CDR3 is 14 residues long. Trimming removed 5 bases from V and 2 bases from J; junction bases left unmatched: 4. The CDR3 sequence is CASSRGGGTYEQYF. The CDR3 DNA sequence: TGTGCCAGCAGCCGCGGGGGGGGTACCTACGAGCAGTACTTC.

The chain joins TRBV5-6 to TRBJ1-2, with a weak D call TRBD1 (6 bases). CDR3 length: 16 amino acids. V was cut by 0 bases and J by 0 bases, with 12 bases left in between. From germline, CDR1 is SGHDT and CDR2 YYEEEE. The CDR3 DNA reads TGTGCCAGCAGCTTGGCGGACAGAGCATCTAACTATGGCTACACCTTC. Translating it yields CASSLADRASNYGYTF.

The V gene is TRBV7-8, the J gene TRBJ1-6, with a weak D call TRBD1 (6 bases). Germline CDR1 is SGHVS and CDR2 is FQNEAQ. V was clipped by 6 bases and J by 13 bases, with 19 bases between them. The CDR3 is 14 amino acids. The CDR3 coding sequence is TGTGCCAGCAGGACAGGCCTGGGGAGTTCGCCCCTCCACTTT. Amino acid sequence: CASRTGLGSSPLHF. The variable domain in full, completed from reference TRBV7-8 and TRBJ1-6, reads GAGVSQSPRYKVAKRGQDVALRCDPISGHVSLFWYQQALGQGPEFLTYFQNEAQLDKSGLPSDRFFAERPEGSVSTLKIQRTQQEDSAVYLCASRTGLGSSPLHFGNGTRLTVT.

The chain recombines TRBV6-1 with TRBJ1-1; D gene ambiguous. Germline V gene sequence: CDR1 MNHNS, CDR2 SASEGT. CDR3 length equals 14 residues. Trimming removed 1 base from V and 5 bases from J, with 11 bases in between. The CDR3, as DNA: TGTGCCAGCAGTGAAGGGGCAGACCGGACTGAAGCTTTCTTT. Its translation: CASSEGADRTEAFF.

V and J are TRBV3-1 (or the pseudogene TRBV3-2) and TRBJ2-7; D unresolved. There are 14 residues in the CDR3. Germline-derived CDR1 and CDR2 are LGHDT and YNNKEL (reference sequence). Trimming shortened V by 1 base and J by 0 bases, and 7 bases separated the two germline ends. The CDR3 DNA is TGTGCCAGCAGCCAAGCAGTCAACTCCTACGAGCAGTACTTC. Its translation: CASSQAVNSYEQYF.

The CDR3 bases are TGTGCCAGCAGCTTCGGGGGGGGCCTCACAGATACGCAGTATTTT. It is translated as CASSFGGGLTDTQYF. The J gene is TRBJ2-3, the V gene TRBV6-2 or TRBV6-3; TRBD2 matches at 8 bases. The CDR3 covers 15 residues. The junction had 7 bases not matched to a gene; V was cut back by 6 bases and J by 2 bases. Germline V gene lookup returns CDR1 MNHEY and CDR2 SVGEGT.